A selection of T cell receptor beta chains follows, all from one sample in a study of T cell changes during pregnancy in multiple sclerosis. Clones were read by immunoSEQ multiplex PCR, and TCRdb kept only the in-frame ones, dropping some. The data contain some 100,000 clones, roughly 90% of them seen just once; the ten biggest clones take up about 1.9%. This sample comprised peripheral blood, obtained after pregnancy. Receptors were obtained from a female donor with multiple sclerosis, enrolled in a pregnancy study. Each CDR3 is given with its conserved first and last residue. The D gene is left open where the match is weak. Clone size is not always given. Where it is, it says once, few, many or a class for expanded clones.

abundance	d_gene	v_gene	j_gene	CDR3nt	CDR3aa
.	.	TRBV30	TRBJ2-3	TGTGCCTGGAACAGGGCGGGAGATACGCAGTATTTT	CAWNRAGDTQYF
.	TRBD2	TRBV30	TRBJ2-3	TGTGCCTGGAGTCCATTAGCGGGGGGAGATACGCAGTATTTT	CAWSPLAGGDTQYF
.	TRBD1	TRBV12-5	TRBJ1-4	TGTGCTAGTGGCCTCGGGACAGCCCAATTCAATGAAAAACTGTTTTTT	CASGLGTAQFNEKLFF
few	.	TRBV29-1	TRBJ2-3	TGCAGCGTTGAAGATCGGTTCGTGGGCGTCACAGATACGCAGTATTTT	CSVEDRFVGVTDTQYF
.	.	TRBV18	TRBJ1-3	TGTGCCAGCTCAACCGGGACACCGAGCTCTGGAAACACCATATATTTT	CASSTGTPSSGNTIYF
.	.	TRBV4-1	TRBJ2-4	TGCGCCAGCAGCCAAGGGGAGGTGGGAGCCAAAAACATTCAGTACTTC	CASSQGEVGAKNIQYF
.	.	TRBV6-1	TRBJ1-3	TGTGCCACCCGTCGGGGACTTGGAAACACCATATATTTT	CATRRGLGNTIYF
.	.	TRBV30	TRBJ1-2	TGTGCCTGGAGTTTCGGGGGGGAGGATGGCTACACCTTC	CAWSFGGEDGYTF
.	.	TRBV20-1	TRBJ2-7	TGCAGTGCTAGTGGCGGCCGGGGGCAGTACTTC	CSASGGRGQYF
.	TRBD1	TRBV5-1	TRBJ1-1	TGCGCCAGCAGCTCGAAGACAGGGGGAAATACTGAAGCTTTCTTT	CASSSKTGGNTEAFF
.	TRBD2	TRBV7-3	TRBJ2-5	TGTGCCAGCAGCCCCGGGAGGAGCGGGGTGGGCCAAGAGACCCAGTACTTC	CASSPGRSGVGQETQYF
.	TRBD1	TRBV6-6	TRBJ1-5	TGTGCCAGCCACGACAGGGCAAATCAGCCCCAGCATTTT	CASHDRANQPQHF
.	.	TRBV25-1	TRBJ2-3	TGTGCCAGCAGTGAATATGTGGGGAGTACAGATACGCAGTATTTT	CASSEYVGSTDTQYF
.	TRBD2	TRBV5-1	TRBJ2-2	TGCGCCAGCAGCCCCCAGCGGGGGGCGGGGGAGCTGTTTTTT	CASSPQRGAGELFF
.	TRBD2	TRBV28	TRBJ2-5	TGTGCCAGCAGTCCCCCAGGGACTAGCGTTAAAGAGACCCAGTACTTC	CASSPPGTSVKETQYF
few	.	TRBV20-1	TRBJ1-1	TGCAATGCAGGGGTTGCTGAAGCTTTCTTT	CNAGVAEAFF
.	.	TRBV5-1	TRBJ2-2	TGCGCCAGCAGCTCGAGCGGGTCTCGCACCGGGGAGCTGTTTTTT	CASSSSGSRTGELFF
.	TRBD1	TRBV5-1	TRBJ1-2	TGCGCCAGCAGCTTGGGGGACAGGAGCCACTATGGCTACACCTTC	CASSLGDRSHYGYTF
.	TRBD1	TRBV4-1	TRBJ1-4	TGCGCCAGCAGCCAAGTGGGGACAGCCAATGAAAAACTGTTTTTT	CASSQVGTANEKLFF
.	.	TRBV15	TRBJ2-7	TGTGCCACCAGCAGAGATATGCGGGACTCCTACGAGCAGTACTTC	CATSRDMRDSYEQYF
.	TRBD2	TRBV5-1	TRBJ2-1	TGCGCCAGCAGCCGCTCACTAGCGGGAACGTTGGGAAATGAGCAGTTCTTC	CASSRSLAGTLGNEQFF
.	.	TRBV21-1	TRBJ1-2	TGTGCCAGCAGCTCTCCCGGGACAGGGGATGGCTACACCTTC	CASSSPGTGDGYTF
few	TRBD1	TRBV14	TRBJ1-6	TGTGCCAGCAGCCGACAACAGGGGGCGGATTCACCCCTCCACTTT	CASSRQQGADSPLHF
.	TRBD1	TRBV7-9	TRBJ1-4	TGTGCCAGCAGCTTAGCCGGGGGGGACCAGGGGGAACTGTTTTTT	CASSLAGGDQGELFF
.	TRBD1	TRBV28	TRBJ1-2	TGTGCCAGCAGTTTACCCACAGGGGGCGCGGGAGGCTACACCTTC	CASSLPTGGAGGYTF
.	.	TRBV5-1	TRBJ1-6	TGCGCCAGCAGCTTAGCTTACGATTCACCCCTCCACTTT	CASSLAYDSPLHF
.	TRBD1	TRBV7-8	TRBJ2-1	TGTGCCAGCAGCTCAGGACAGGGGGCTTATGAGCAGTTCTTC	CASSSGQGAYEQFF
.	.	TRBV2	TRBJ2-2	TGTGCCAGCAGTGAAGGAGTCACCGGGGAGCTGTTTTTT	CASSEGVTGELFF
.	.	TRBV2	TRBJ2-3	TGTGCCAGCAGTGACCCCAGGGATCCGCCGGATACGCAGTATTTT	CASSDPRDPPDTQYF
once	TRBD2	TRBV5-1	TRBJ2-1	TGCGCCAGCAGCTTGTCTAGCGGGGGGGCCTACAATGAGCAGTTCTTC	CASSLSSGGAYNEQFF
.	.	TRBV7-9	TRBJ2-3	TGTGCCAGCAGCCACTCGGGTTTGTCGCCTGAAGGCACAGATACGCAGTATTTT	CASSHSGLSPEGTDTQYF
once	.	TRBV23-1	TRBJ2-5	TGCGCCAGCAGTCCCTGGGTGAAGGGGACTCTACCCTTCGACCAAGAGACCCAGTACTTC	CASSPWVKGTLPFDQETQYF
once	.	TRBV7-3	TRBJ1-1	TGTGCCAGCAGCTTCGGGTACACTGAAGCTTTCTTT	CASSFGYTEAFF
few	TRBD2	TRBV7-6	TRBJ2-2	TGTGCCAGCAGCTTAGCGCGGGGGGCCGGGGAGCTGTTTTTT	CASSLARGAGELFF
.	TRBD1	TRBV28	TRBJ1-1	TGTGCCAGCAGTTTTGGAGGGGGCGCGGGCCCTGAAGCTTTCTTT	CASSFGGGAGPEAFF
.	.	TRBV5-1	TRBJ2-3	TGCGCCAGCAGCTCACGCGGCGGGGCAGATACGCAGTATTTT	CASSSRGGADTQYF
.	.	TRBV5-1	TRBJ2-3	TGCGCCAGCAGCTTTAGGTCTAGCGGCACAGATACGCAGTATTTT	CASSFRSSGTDTQYF
.	.	TRBV6-5	TRBJ2-3	TGTGCCAGTAACCCGACTGGATTCACAGATACGCAGTATTTT	CASNPTGFTDTQYF
.	TRBD1	TRBV5-1	TRBJ1-1	TGCGCCAGCAGCCGGGACAGGGGCAACGGTGAAGCTTTCTTT	CASSRDRGNGEAFF
.	.	TRBV6-5	TRBJ2-7	TGTGCCAGCACCTCAGGGGGACTAGTCTACGAGCAGTACTTC	CASTSGGLVYEQYF
.	TRBD1	TRBV6-6	TRBJ1-1	TGTGCCAGCAGCACCCCTTTCACAGGGGGTATCACTGAAGCTTTCTTT	CASSTPFTGGITEAFF
.	.	TRBV5-6	TRBJ2-7	TGTGCCAGCAGCCGTACTAGTTCCTACGAGCAGTACTTC	CASSRTSSYEQYF
.	.	TRBV9	TRBJ1-1	TGTGCCAGCAGCGTCACAGGGAACACTGAAGCTTTCTTT	CASSVTGNTEAFF
.	.	TRBV6-5	TRBJ1-6	TGTGCCAGCAGTTACGGGGGCGGAGGCTCACCCCTCCACTTT	CASSYGGGGSPLHF
once	TRBD1	TRBV27	TRBJ1-2	TGTGCCAGCAGTGCGACAGGGACTAACTATGGCTACACCTTC	CASSATGTNYGYTF
.	TRBD1	TRBV11-2	TRBJ1-5	TGTGCCAGCAGCCGGACAGGGGCCGGGATTAGCAATCAGCCCCAGCATTTT	CASSRTGAGISNQPQHF
.	.	TRBV4-2	TRBJ2-4	TGTGCCAGCGCGGCCAAACAGGGAGCCAAAAACATTCAGTACTTC	CASAAKQGAKNIQYF
.	.	TRBV7-8	TRBJ2-7	TGTGCCAGCAGCCCAAAGTTCGCCCTAGAGACTTTCTACGAGCAGTACTTC	CASSPKFALETFYEQYF
.	.	TRBV27	TRBJ1-2	TGTGCCAGCAGTTTAGACAGGCAGATGGGTGGCTACACCTTC	CASSLDRQMGGYTF
.	.	TRBV5-1	TRBJ2-3	TGCGCCAGCGGATCAGGGGAAGGTACGCAGTATTTT	CASGSGEGTQYF
few	TRBD2	TRBV5-1	TRBJ2-1	TGCGCCAGCAGTGTGAGCGGGAAATTTGAGCAGTTCTTC	CASSVSGKFEQFF
.	TRBD2	TRBV28	TRBJ2-3	TGTGCCAGCAGTTTATTGGCTAGCGGGATACGGGGCACAGATACGCAGTATTTT	CASSLLASGIRGTDTQYF
.	.	TRBV19	TRBJ2-2	TGTGCCAGTACCCGGACAGACACCGGGGAGCTGTTTTTT	CASTRTDTGELFF
.	.	TRBV7-2	TRBJ1-2	TGTGCCAGCAGCCCCAGTGGCGGTAACTATGGCTACACCTTC	CASSPSGGNYGYTF
.	.	TRBV4-3	TRBJ1-2	TGCGCCAGCAGCCAAGAGTTCAGGGATAATCGGGGCTACACCTTC	CASSQEFRDNRGYTF
.	.	TRBV28	TRBJ1-1	TGTGCCAGCAGTGATCGGGACAAGAACACTGAAGCTTTCTTT	CASSDRDKNTEAFF
.	.	TRBV7-2	TRBJ2-5	TGTGCCAGCAGCCGACCACTTAAAGGACAGCGTGAAGAGACCCAGTACTTC	CASSRPLKGQREETQYF
.	TRBD1	TRBV7-2	TRBJ2-7	TGTGCCAGCAGCCCCTGGGACAGAGCTACCTACGAGCAGTACTTC	CASSPWDRATYEQYF
.	.	TRBV4-2	TRBJ2-7	TGTGCCAGCAGCCAAGAGGATCCGGCCGCGGGCTCCTACGAGCAGTACTTC	CASSQEDPAAGSYEQYF